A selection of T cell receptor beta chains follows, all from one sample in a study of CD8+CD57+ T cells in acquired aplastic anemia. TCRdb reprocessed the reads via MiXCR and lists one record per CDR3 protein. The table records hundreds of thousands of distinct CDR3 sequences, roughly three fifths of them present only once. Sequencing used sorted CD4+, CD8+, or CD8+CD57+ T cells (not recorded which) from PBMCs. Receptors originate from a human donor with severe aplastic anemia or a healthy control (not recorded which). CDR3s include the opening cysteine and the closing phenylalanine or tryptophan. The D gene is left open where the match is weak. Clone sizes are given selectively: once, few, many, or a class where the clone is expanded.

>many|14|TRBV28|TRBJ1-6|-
TGTGCCAGCAGCTTGACAGGACTAAATTCACCCCTCCACTTT
CASSLTGLNSPLHF
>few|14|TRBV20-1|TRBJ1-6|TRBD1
TGCAGTGCTAGTGATCAGGGGGCAGGTTCACCCCTCCACTTT
CSASDQGAGSPLHF
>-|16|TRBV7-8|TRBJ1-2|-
TGTGCCAGCAGCTTAGTATGGGCGGGGGGCGAGTTCCGCTACACCTTC
CASSLVWAGGEFRYTF
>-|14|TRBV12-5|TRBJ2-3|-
TGTGCTAGTGGAACGAGCCTAGGTGGGGATACGCAGTATTTT
CASGTSLGGDTQYF
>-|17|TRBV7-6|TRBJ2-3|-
TGTGCTAGCAGCGAGTACCCGACAGGTGGCGTGACAGATACGCAGTATTTT
CASSEYPTGGVTDTQYF
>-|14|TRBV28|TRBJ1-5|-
TGTGCCAGCAGTTTATCCCGGACCGGTCAGCCCCAGCATTTT
CASSLSRTGQPQHF
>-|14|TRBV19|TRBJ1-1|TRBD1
TGTGCCAGTAGCTCCGGACAGGCGAACACTGAAGCTTTCTTT
CASSSGQANTEAFF
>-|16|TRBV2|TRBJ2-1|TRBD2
TGTGCCAGCAGTGAATCCCGGACTAGCGTCTACAATGAGCAGTTCTTC
CASSESRTSVYNEQFF
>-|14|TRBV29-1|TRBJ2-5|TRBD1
TGCAGCGTTGAACCCGACAGGGAAAAAGAGACCCAGTACTTC
CSVEPDREKETQYF
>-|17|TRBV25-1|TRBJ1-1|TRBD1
TGTGCCAGCAGTGACGCTTCGGGACAGGGGGGAGTCACTGAAGCTTTCTTT
CASSDASGQGGVTEAFF
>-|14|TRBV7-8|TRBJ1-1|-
TGTGCCAGCAGCTTAGTGTTCGGGAACACTGAAGCTTTCTTT
CASSLVFGNTEAFF
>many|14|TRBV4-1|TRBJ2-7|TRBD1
TGCGCCAGCAGCCAGGACGACAGGGCCTACGAGCAGTACTTC
CASSQDDRAYEQYF
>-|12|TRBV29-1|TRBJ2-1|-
TGCAGCGTTGTGGCGGAAGGGTATGAGCAGTTCTTC
CSVVAEGYEQFF
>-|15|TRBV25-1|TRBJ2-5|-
TGTGCCAGCAGTGAAGTGTGGGGGGAAGGAGAGACCCAGTACTTC
CASSEVWGEGETQYF
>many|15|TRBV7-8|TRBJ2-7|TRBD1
TGTGCCAGCAGCTTGTCCGGGACAGCTCCCTACGAGCAGTACTTC
CASSLSGTAPYEQYF
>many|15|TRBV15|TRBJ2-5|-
TGTGCCACCAGCAGAGATGGACAGAACCAAGAGACCCAGTACTTC
CATSRDGQNQETQYF
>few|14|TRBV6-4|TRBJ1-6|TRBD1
TGTGCCAGCAGTGATCGGGACAGGGGTTCACCCCTCCACTTT
CASSDRDRGSPLHF
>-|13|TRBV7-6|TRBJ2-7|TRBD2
TGTGCCAGCAGTTTCGGACTAGCCTACGAGCAGTACTTC
CASSFGLAYEQYF
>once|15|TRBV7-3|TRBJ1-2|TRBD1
TGTGCCAGCAGCTTAATGGGCGGGACAGCCTATGGCTACACCTTC
CASSLMGGTAYGYTF
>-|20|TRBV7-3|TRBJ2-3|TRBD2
TGTGCCAGCAGCTTAGGTGGGGTCGGGGGGACCCCCGGGAGTCGAGATACGCAGTATTTT
CASSLGGVGGTPGSRDTQYF
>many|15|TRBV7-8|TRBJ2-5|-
TGTGCCAGCAGCTTACCCCCACCTTGGGGGGAGACCCAGTACTTC
CASSLPPPWGETQYF
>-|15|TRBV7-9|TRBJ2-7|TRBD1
TGTGCCAGCAGCTTACTTAGGGGACAGGGGTACGAGCAGTACTTC
CASSLLRGQGYEQYF
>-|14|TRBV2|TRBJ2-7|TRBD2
TGTGCCAGCAGTGACGGCGGGAGACCCTACGAGCAGTACTTC
CASSDGGRPYEQYF
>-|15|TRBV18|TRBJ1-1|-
TGTGCCAGCTCACCAGCGTACAGTATGAACACTGAAGCTTTCTTT
CASSPAYSMNTEAFF
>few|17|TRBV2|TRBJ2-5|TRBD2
TGTGCCAGCAGTGGGCCGGGACTAGCGGGGGAAGGAGAGACCCAGTACTTC
CASSGPGLAGEGETQYF
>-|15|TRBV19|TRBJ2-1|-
TGTGCCAGTAGTAACTTACGACCGTCGTACAATGAGCAGTTCTTC
CASSNLRPSYNEQFF
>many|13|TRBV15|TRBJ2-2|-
TGTGCCACCAGCAGAGTTGGGGCCGGGGAGCTGTTTTTT
CATSRVGAGELFF
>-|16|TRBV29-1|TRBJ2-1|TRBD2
TGCAGCGCCTGCAAGGGGACTAGCGGGATGGGGTATGAGCAGTTCTTC
CSACKGTSGMGYEQFF
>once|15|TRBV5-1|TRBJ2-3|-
TGTGCCAGCAGCTTGGTAACGGGAGGCACAGATACGCAGTATTTT
CASSLVTGGTDTQYF
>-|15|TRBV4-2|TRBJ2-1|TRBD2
TGTGCCAGCAGCCCATTAGCGGGAGTCCACAATGAGCAGTTCTTC
CASSPLAGVHNEQFF
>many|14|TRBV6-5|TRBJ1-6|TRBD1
TGTGCCAGCAACATACAGGGGGCTAATTCACCCCTCCACTTT
CASNIQGANSPLHF
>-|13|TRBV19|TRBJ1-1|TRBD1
TGTGCCAGTAGTGCCCTGGACAGGGAGCGAGCTTTCTTT
CASSALDRERAFF